This section outlines one TCR beta chain sequence together with its context. This clone turned up a few times. No antigen is known for it. No base quality values were provided; no much bigger clone lies one nucleotide off. Other DNA sequences in the same sample also yield this CDR3. CDR1 and CDR2 are drawn from the germline V gene (reference sequence): SGHNT, YYREEE. Inclusive of the bounding cysteine and phenylalanine, the CDR3 is 14 residues long. Only CDR3 DNA is held: 42 bases, read in frame from base 1. Compared with germline, V lacks 4 bases and J lacks 3 bases; bases without a gene match: 2. TCR CDR3 regions were amplified from genomic DNA by multiplex PCR using the deep immunoSEQ assay. For each cell subset, the extracted genomic DNA was distributed evenly across all wells of several immunoSEQ 96-well plates, and each plate served as one replicate. For sorted subsets, roughly 190 ng of genomic DNA, equivalent to roughly 33,000 T cell genomes, went into each replicate PCR. The purified libraries were quantified using a Qubit 3.0 fluorometer, sized with a Bioanalyzer 2100, and then quantified again using the KAPA Library Quantification kit. Every immunoSEQ 96-well plate was sequenced on a separate single-read 150-cycle Illumina NextSeq 550 flow cell. Per the original workflow: The immunoSEQ output contained only junctional sequences without quality scores, so filtering could not match that applied to full-length reads. To assign V/J genes and CDR3, sequences were annotated against IMGT germline references using PyIR, a Python wrapper for IgBLAST v1.9. Reads were filtered out if the reads had weak V/J assignments (E-value above 1e-6), no CDR3, stop codons, out-of-frame junctions, or ambiguous translated residues. V3J clonotypes were defined as sequences sharing an identical inferred V gene, J gene, and CDR3 amino acid sequence. To compute the percentage overlap between repertoires, the number of shared unique clonotypes was divided by the size of the smaller repertoire. Three approaches were used to assess repertoire richness: RTK rarefaction, the Chao1 estimator, and Recon v2.1 estimates of unobserved clonotypes. OLGA was used to compute generation probabilities for all TCRbeta clonotypes that the gDNA method yielded from a few donors. TCRdb took over this immuneACCESS table, retaining in-frame rearrangements with V and J assigned. Such tables are incomplete; in checked studies, under half of the missing clones stem from an unresolved V gene, and the remainder is unexplained. V and J calls and clone size are as listed in that table; D and trimming were resolved from the DNA. For this sample the table gives some 1 million clones, of which about 75% were detected only once. The ten largest clones add up to approximately 1.5% of the sample.

Healthy HIV-negative adults with no recently reported acute infections or vaccinations were included as donors. Only Caucasian adults living in Nashville, Tennessee, USA were represented among the donors. Magnetic negative selection was used to enrich CD4+ T cells, after which naive cells were positively selected on CD45RA and the negative fraction became the memory subset. Blood was collected by leukapheresis, and PBMCs were isolated by Ficoll-Histopaque density gradient centrifugation and then cryopreserved in liquid nitrogen vapor phase. Analytical flow cytometry was used to check the purity and quantity of every magnetically sorted T cell population. Each sorted fraction had its genomic DNA isolated and then quantified by UV absorbance on a Nanodrop 2000c. This sample is part of a study of shared clonotypes between healthy human individuals (dated by TCRdb to 2019 to 2021). About the investigation overall: A couple of women and a few men aged 18 to 49 years were included in the cohort. Blood TCR repertoires of five healthy adults were deeply sequenced to estimate repertoire size and the extent of clonotype sharing between individuals. To increase sequencing depth and limit assay-specific biases, TCR repertoire library preparation and sequencing were carried out by different laboratories using diverse techniques. Each donor's leukapheresis produced roughly between roughly 0.9 and 8.9 billion PBMCs. For each donor, CD4 naive and CD4 memory were each run on three plates, CD8 naive on two plates, and CD8 memory on one plate. Beyond this particular receptor, the publication reports: Pairwise subsampling led to the expectation that sequencing depth would affect the degree of clonotype sharing among donors. When four donors were compared, the shared fraction of clonotypes was about 5.5% for naive CD4, about 4% for naive CD8, more than 2% for memory CD4, and less than 0.5% for memory CD8. Naive subsets generally had larger estimated clonotype richness than memory subsets did. Incomplete sequencing was indicated by rarefaction of sorted-subset datasets, despite the large sequencing depth. Compared with non-shared clonotypes, clonotypes shared by all four sorted-subset donors had higher generation probabilities. Because the study included only a small number of donors, the genetic and exposure-history diversity represented was limited. Sampling was limited to blood, and TCR repertoires in tissue likely differ from TCR repertoires in blood.

The sequence was collected from a man aged 18 to 30 in good health. Recombination linked TRBV5-4 to TRBJ1-4; TRBD1 aligns with 8 central bases. The sequenced sample was memory CD4+ T cells sorted from blood. The cell subset or site label, read with the paper, signifies: CD45RA-negative fraction. The nucleotides read TGTGCCAGCAGCGACAGGGGTGCTAATGAAAAACTGTTTTTT. This encodes CASSDRGANEKLFF. Full variable domain (CDR3 extended with the reference TRBV5-4 and TRBJ1-4 proteins): ETGVTQSPTHLIKTRGQQVTLRCSSQSGHNTVSWYQQALGQGPQFIFQYYREEENGRGNFPPRFSGLQFPNYSSELNVNALELDDSALYLCASSDRGANEKLFFGSGTQLSVL.